Following are 15 T cell receptor beta chains from one sample sequenced in a study of cytomegalovirus exposure and HLA in healthy donors. Primers: 60 Vbeta forward and 13 Jbeta reverse. Here immunoSEQ multiplex PCR was the method, and the copy in TCRdb shows in-frame clones only, minus some. Of about 100,000 clones detected, over 65% appear once; the ten largest clones hold around 2.6%. What was sequenced was PBMCs. All receptors come from a man aged 40-49 years in good health and CMV-seronegative.

V and J are TRBV7-2 and TRBJ1-6; 9 nucleotides line up with TRBD1. The CDR3 covers 15 residues. Per germline, CDR1 SGHTA and CDR2 FQGNSA. J was trimmed by 8 bases and V by 1 base; bases with no gene match: 3. CDR3 sequence (DNA): TGTGCCAGCAGCTTAGATTGGACAGGGGATTCACCCCTCCACTTT. The encoded protein is CASSLDWTGDSPLHF.

The genes are TRBV11-2 and TRBJ1-2; 12 bases are shared with TRBD1. V lost 4 bases to trimming and J lost 4 bases; unmatched junction nucleotides: 7. The germline CDR1 and CDR2 sequences are SGHAT and FQNNGV. CDR3 length: 16 amino acids. The CDR3 spells CASSSLRGQGAYGYTF. DNA for the CDR3: TGTGCCAGCAGCTCCCTTAGGGGACAGGGGGCCTATGGCTACACCTTC.

The chain combines TRBV5-1 with TRBJ2-2, with 10 bases aligning to TRBD2. Germline CDR1 reads SGHRS; CDR2 reads YFSETQ. This CDR3 contains 18 residues. Trimming cost V 4 bases and J 0 bases; bases outside gene matches: 9. The CDR3 region is CASSPGLAPAPNTGELFF. The CDR3 DNA sequence: TGCGCCAGCAGCCCGGGACTAGCGCCTGCCCCGAACACCGGGGAGCTGTTTTTT.

The chain joins TRBV7-9 to TRBJ2-2; D is unclear. The CDR3 contains 13 residues. Deletions cut 1 base from V and 6 bases from J, with 6 bases between. Per the germline V gene, CDR1 is SEHNR and CDR2 is FQNEAQ (reference sequence). CDR3 sequence: CASSLGGAGELFF. CDR3 sequence (DNA): TGTGCCAGCAGCTTAGGAGGCGCCGGGGAGCTGTTTTTT.

This chain links TRBV6-1 with TRBJ2-7; D may be TRBD1 (5 bases). Trimming shortened V by 1 base and J by 8 bases, and 12 bases separated the two germline ends. Germline CDR1 reads MNHNS; CDR2 reads SASEGT. CDR3 length: 13 residues. The CDR3 region is CASSEGTKYQQYF. The CDR3 DNA reads as TGTGCCAGCAGTGAAGGGACAAAATATCAGCAGTACTTC.

This clone has a single count. CDR3 sequence (DNA): TGTGCCAGCAGCTTATTCGCAGGAGGTAGTGAGCAGTTCTTC. Amino acids: CASSLFAGGSEQFF. The chain recombines TRBV7-6 with TRBJ2-1; D might be TRBD2 (5 bases). The length of the CDR3 is 14 residues. In germline, CDR1 is SGHVS, CDR2 FNYEAQ. The V end lost 2 bases, the J end lost 9 bases, and 14 bases lay between the germline ends.

The genes are TRBV28 and TRBJ2-7; 10 nucleotides match TRBD1. Germline assignment: CDR1 MDHEN and CDR2 SYDVKM. The CDR3 sequence is 14 residues long. Trimming took 8 bases from V and 4 from J; bases not matched to a gene: 8. CDR3 nucleotides: TGTGCCAGCTTCACCGGGACAGGGGTTTACGAGCAGTACTTC. This codes for CASFTGTGVYEQYF.

V and J are TRBV16 and TRBJ1-1; no clear D. This CDR3 contains 15 residues. With 0 bases removed from V and 0 bases from J, the gap between germline ends came to 8 bases. Germline assignment: CDR1 KGHSY and CDR2 FQNENV. The CDR3 DNA sequence: TGTGCCAGCAGCCAATCTCCTCGTATGAACACTGAAGCTTTCTTT. This gives the protein CASSQSPRMNTEAFF.

The CDR3 nucleotides are TGCAGCGTGGGTCAGGGAAAAGGAGATACGCAGTATTTT. This gives the protein CSVGQGKGDTQYF. The chain is built from TRBV29-1 and TRBJ2-3; a possible D gene is TRBD1 (5 bases). Germline V gene lookup returns CDR1 SQVTM and CDR2 ANQGSEA. Trimming removed 6 bases at V and 5 bases at J, with 15 bases between. This CDR3 contains 13 residues.

The chain uses TRBV19 and TRBJ1-1; 7 bases are a match to TRBD1. Germline CDR1 LNHDA, CDR2 SQIVND (reference sequence). The CDR3 loop spans 13 amino acids. V lost 9 bases and J lost 0; bases outside the gene matches: 4. The CDR3 coding sequence is TGTGCCAGCTCGGGACAGCTGAACACTGAAGCTTTCTTT. Its protein product is CASSGQLNTEAFF.

The chain links TRBV6-5 to TRBJ1-1, with a possible D match to TRBD1 (6 bases). CDR3 length: 14 amino acids. The germline CDR1 and CDR2 sequences are MNHEY and SVGAGI. Trimming took 8 bases from V and 4 from J, leaving 17 bases between them. CDR3 sequence reads: CASGLTGRVTEAFF. The CDR3 DNA follows: TGTGCCAGCGGGTTGACAGGTCGGGTCACTGAAGCTTTCTTT.

The sample holds one count of this clone. The chain joins TRBV27 to TRBJ2-7, with 7 bases lining up with TRBD2. The junction had 7 bases not matched to a gene; V was cut back by 0 bases and J by 2 bases. CDR1 is MNHEY and CDR2 is SMNVEV in the germline V gene (reference sequence). This CDR3 has 16 residues. DNA of the CDR3: TGTGCCAGCAGTTTATCGAATAGCGGGCCTACCTACGAGCAGTACTTC. It codes for CASSLSNSGPTYEQYF.

This clone was seen only once. The gene calls are TRBV5-6 and TRBJ1-5; no firm D call. Germline V CDR1 and CDR2: SGHDT, YYEEEE. V gave up 3 bases and J gave up 0 bases, with 10 bases separating them. The CDR3 length is 15 residues. The CDR3 region is CASSSGPNSNQPQHF. The CDR3 DNA reads TGTGCCAGCAGCTCAGGCCCCAATAGCAATCAGCCCCAGCATTTT.

This clone was observed once. This sequence joins TRBV6-1 and TRBJ2-3, with no clear D. Germline V gene data show CDR1 as MNHNS and CDR2 as SASEGT. Trimming took off 7 bases at V and 3 bases at J, with 11 bases between the two ends. CDR3 size: 13 residues. CDR3: CASTPAGTDTQYF. CDR3 sequence (DNA): TGTGCCAGCACTCCCGCAGGTACAGATACGCAGTATTTT.

This clone was observed a few times. This chain joins TRBV19 and TRBJ2-3, with 8 nucleotides matching TRBD1. The CDR3 sequence is 16 residues long. V was clipped by 6 bases and J by 7 bases; unmatched bases: 15. Germline V gives CDR1 LNHDA, CDR2 SQIVND (reference sequence). The DNA for the CDR3 is TGTGCCAGTAGCCCGGGACAGGTCTCCGCGGGCTATACGCAGTATTTT. Its translation is CASSPGQVSAGYTQYF. The full variable domain, with the rest looked up from reference TRBV19 and TRBJ2-3, is DGGITQSPKYLFRKEGQNVTLSCEQNLNHDAMYWYRQDPGQGLRLIYYSQIVNDFQKGDIAEGYSVSREKKESFPLTVTSAQKNPTAFYLCASSPGQVSAGYTQYFGPGTRLTVL.